Below are 18 T cell receptor beta chains sequenced from a single sample in a study of T cells in Graves' hyperthyroidism and ophthalmopathy. RNA transcripts served as the template for amplifying TCR beta CDR3 regions. The study used the HTBI primer set for a first-round RT-PCR of the TCR CDR3. One entry per CDR3 protein results from TCRdb running MiXCR on the multiplex PCR reads. The data contain under 250,000 distinct CDR3 sequences, roughly 22% of them singletons. The sequencing input was blood. These receptors were collected from a woman between 35 and 50 years old with Graves' ophthalmopathy.

This clonotype was counted at least ten times. The gene calls are TRBV15 and TRBJ2-5; D is possibly TRBD2 (6 bases). The CDR3 consists of 16 residues. V shed 0 bases and J shed 7 bases, with 18 bases lying between them. Germline values: CDR1 LNHNV, CDR2 YYDKDF (reference sequence). The CDR3 region has the DNA TGTGCCACCAGCAGAGATCGGCCTAGCGTAGATCGGACCCAGTACTTC. Translated: CATSRDRPSVDRTQYF. Supplemented by reference TRBV15 and TRBJ2-5, the full variable domain reads DAMVIQNPRYQVTQFGKPVTLSCSQTLNHNVMYWYQQKSSQAPKLLFHYYDKDFNNEADTPDNFQSRRPNTSFCFLDIRSPGLGDTAMYLCATSRDRPSVDRTQYFGPGTRLLVL.

This clonotype was detected many times. This chain uses TRBV12-3 or TRBV12-4 with TRBJ2-7, with 7 positions matching TRBD1. CDR3 length: 14 residues. V shed 5 bases and J 3 bases; nucleotides not matched to a gene: 7. CDR3 residues: CASSPETGNYEQYF. The CDR3 DNA reads TGTGCCAGCAGTCCAGAGACAGGGAACTACGAGCAGTACTTC.

This clonotype was seen repeatedly, ten times or more. The gene calls are TRBV4-2 and TRBJ2-2; TRBD2 matches 8 bases. The CDR3 has 17 amino acids. CDR1 and CDR2 from the germline V gene are LGHNA and YNFKEQ. V lost 0 bases to trimming and J lost 7 bases; unmatched junction nucleotides: 10. The CDR3 here is CASSQDSMAGGDGELFF. The CDR3 DNA follows: TGTGCCAGCAGCCAAGACTCCATGGCGGGAGGTGACGGGGAGCTGTTTTTT.

The rearrangement uses TRBV6-2 or TRBV6-3 and TRBJ2-5, with D uncertain. Germline V gives CDR1 MNHEY, CDR2 SVGEGT. V lost 5 bases and J 4 bases, leaving 20 bases between the germline ends. This CDR3 has 16 residues. As DNA, the CDR3 is TGTGCCAGCAGTAAACAAGCAGCCCTGCGTTTAGAGACCCAGTACTTC. It encodes CASSKQAALRLETQYF.

This clonotype showed up many times. J is TRBJ1-3 and V is TRBV6-5, with unresolved D. This CDR3 is 16 amino acids long. Germline CDR1 MNHEY, CDR2 SVGAGI. V was cut by 8 bases and J by 0 bases, with 17 bases left in between. The CDR3 DNA is TGTGCCAGCCGCCAAGATAGACACTCCTCTGGAAACACCATATATTTT. The encoded protein is CASRQDRHSSGNTIYF.

Many counts were recorded for this clonotype. V is TRBV5-1 and J is TRBJ2-7; D is ambiguous. This CDR3 region has 12 residues. Germline V gene lookup returns CDR1 SGHRS and CDR2 YFSETQ. Trimming shortened V by 4 bases and J by 6 bases, and 11 bases separated the two germline ends. This CDR3 is CASSRDFGEQYF. In DNA, the CDR3 is TGCGCCAGCAGCCGAGACTTCGGCGAGCAGTACTTC.

This clonotype came up many times. The V and J genes are TRBV15 and TRBJ1-2; a weak D match, TRBD1 (5 bases). CDR1 and CDR2 from the germline V gene are LNHNV and YYDKDF (reference sequence). V lost 1 base to trimming and J lost 6 bases, with 9 bases between them. The CDR3 sequence is 13 residues long. The CDR3 is CATSRGDFDGYTF. The CDR3 region has the DNA TGTGCCACCAGCAGAGGGGACTTTGATGGCTACACCTTC.

In this sample, this clonotype turned up a few times. The chain links TRBV7-2 to TRBJ1-1, with 9 bases lining up with TRBD1. Per the germline V gene, CDR1 is SGHTA and CDR2 is FQGNSA. The CDR3 loop spans 13 amino acids. Trimming removed 6 bases from V and 5 bases from J; junction bases left unmatched: 4. The CDR3 region is CASRPTGGTEAFF. In DNA, the CDR3 is TGTGCCAGCAGGCCGACAGGGGGGACTGAAGCTTTCTTT.

This clonotype showed up many times. The chain combines TRBV11-1 with TRBJ2-2; maybe TRBD2 (5 bases). V was pared by 5 bases and J by 3 bases, with 13 bases between. There are 15 residues in the CDR3. Germline V lookup: CDR1 SGHAT, CDR2 FQDESV (reference sequence). In DNA form, the CDR3 reads TGTGCCAGCAGCCAACTAGTTATGGACACCGGGGAGCTGTTTTTT. As protein: CASSQLVMDTGELFF.

This clonotype occurred many times. This rearrangement joins TRBV6-5 to TRBJ1-1; perhaps TRBD1 as D (6 bases). The CDR3 is 14 amino acids. The V gene lost 9 bases and the J gene lost 1 base, with 15 bases spanning the gap. The V gene's germline CDR1 is MNHEY and CDR2 SVGAGI. In DNA, the CDR3 is TGTGCCAGAACGAAGGGACAAAAGAACACTGAAGCTTTCTTT. Its translation: CARTKGQKNTEAFF.

This clonotype was observed at least ten times. The CDR3 spells CASSLEAGYSPLHF. CDR3 coding DNA: TGTGCCAGCAGCTTAGAGGCCGGATATTCACCCCTCCACTTT. This sequence joins TRBV7-6 and TRBJ1-6; D uncertain. The CDR3 is 14 amino acids. V dropped 1 base and J dropped 8 bases, with 9 bases sitting between them. Germline V CDR1 and CDR2: SGHVS, FNYEAQ.

This clonotype was recorded many times. The rearrangement joins TRBV12-3 or TRBV12-4 to TRBJ2-7; 11 bases map to TRBD1. There are 16 residues in the CDR3. The V segment lost 6 bases and the J segment 3 bases; nucleotides outside the gene matches: 10. CDR3 loop: CASSPGRGTGGYEQYF. The DNA for the CDR3 is TGTGCCAGCAGCCCCGGCCGCGGGACAGGGGGCTACGAGCAGTACTTC.

This clonotype showed up many times. The V gene is TRBV7-3, the J gene TRBJ1-2; 9 bases map to TRBD1. Germline loops: CDR1 SGHTA, CDR2 FQGTGA. The junction had 3 bases not matched to a gene; V was cut back by 5 bases and J by 2 bases. There are 14 residues in the CDR3. The CDR3 sequence: CASSEGQGNYGYTF. In nucleotides, the CDR3 is TGTGCCAGCAGCGAGGGACAGGGAAACTATGGCTACACCTTC.

The chain links TRBV12-3 or TRBV12-4 to TRBJ2-7; D is unresolved. The CDR3 contains 11 residues. V was cut by 6 bases and J by 6 bases, with 9 bases left in between. The CDR3 DNA reads as TGTGCCAGCAGGGCCGATGTCGAGCAGTACTTC. Amino acids: CASRADVEQYF.

In its sample, this clonotype was seen many times. The CDR3 spells CASSSRGGAIFGELFF. DNA of the CDR3: TGTGCCAGCAGCTCCAGGGGGGGTGCGATTTTCGGGGAGCTGTTTTTT. The chain links TRBV6-1 to TRBJ2-2; either TRBD1 or TRBD2 may fit D (7 bases each). Germline V CDR1 and CDR2: MNHNS, SASEGT. The CDR3 contains 16 residues. The V gene lost 6 bases and the J gene lost 7 bases, with 21 bases spanning the gap.

This clonotype was observed many times. The chain joins TRBV20-1 to TRBJ2-7, with 10 bases aligning to TRBD1. Germline lookup yields CDR1 DFQATT and CDR2 SNEGSKA (reference sequence). The CDR3 is 15 amino acids. With V trimmed by 6 bases and J by 3 bases, 11 bases remained unmatched. Here the CDR3 reads CSATELGQGNYEQYF. CDR3 in DNA: TGCAGTGCAACCGAGCTGGGACAGGGGAACTACGAGCAGTACTTC.

V and J are TRBV28 and TRBJ2-7; maybe TRBD1 (6 bases). From germline, CDR1 is MDHEN and CDR2 SYDVKM. V lost 4 bases and J 5 bases, leaving 18 bases between the germline ends. CDR3 length: 15 residues. This chain's CDR3 is CASSSLRGGGNEQYF. CDR3 DNA sequence: TGTGCCAGCAGTTCCCTCAGGGGCGGTGGCAACGAGCAGTACTTC. The variable domain in full, with the rest retrieved from reference TRBV28 and TRBJ2-7, is DVKVTQSSRYLVKRTGEKVFLECVQDMDHENMFWYRQDPGLGLRLIYFSYDVKMKEKGDIPEGYSVSREKKERFSLILESASTNQTSMYLCASSSLRGGGNEQYFGPGTRLTVT.

J is TRBJ1-1 and V is TRBV12-3 or TRBV12-4; 8 nucleotides agree with TRBD1. V shed 5 bases and J 4 bases; nucleotides not matched to a gene: 12. There are 16 residues in the CDR3. The CDR3 sequence is CASSVTGGQGGTEAFF. The CDR3 region has the DNA TGTGCCAGCAGTGTAACCGGTGGACAGGGAGGCACTGAAGCTTTCTTT.